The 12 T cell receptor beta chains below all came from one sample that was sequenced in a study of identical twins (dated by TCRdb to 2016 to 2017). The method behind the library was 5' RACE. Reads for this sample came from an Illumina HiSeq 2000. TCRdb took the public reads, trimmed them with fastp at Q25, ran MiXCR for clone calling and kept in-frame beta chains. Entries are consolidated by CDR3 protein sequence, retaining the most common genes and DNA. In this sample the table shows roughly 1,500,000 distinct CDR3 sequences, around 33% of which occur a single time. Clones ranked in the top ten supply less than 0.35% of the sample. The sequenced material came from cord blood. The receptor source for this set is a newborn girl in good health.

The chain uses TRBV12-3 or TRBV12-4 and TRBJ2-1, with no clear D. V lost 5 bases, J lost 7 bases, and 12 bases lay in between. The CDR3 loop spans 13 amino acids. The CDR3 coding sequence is TGTGCCAGCAGTCAATCCACAGCGAATGAGCAGTTCTTC. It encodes CASSQSTANEQFF.

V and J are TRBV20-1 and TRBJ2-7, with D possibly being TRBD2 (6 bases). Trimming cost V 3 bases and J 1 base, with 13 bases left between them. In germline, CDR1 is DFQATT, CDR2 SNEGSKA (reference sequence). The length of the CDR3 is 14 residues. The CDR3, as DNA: TGCAGTGCTAGGCGGGGCCAAACTTCCTACGAGCAGTACTTC. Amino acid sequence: CSARRGQTSYEQYF.

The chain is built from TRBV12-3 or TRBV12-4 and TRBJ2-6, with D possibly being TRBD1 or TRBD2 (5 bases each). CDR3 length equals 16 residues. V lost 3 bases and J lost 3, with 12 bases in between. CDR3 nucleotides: TGTGCCAGCAGTTTTTTAGGGACCTGTGGGGCCAACGTCCTGACTTTC. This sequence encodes CASSFLGTCGANVLTF.

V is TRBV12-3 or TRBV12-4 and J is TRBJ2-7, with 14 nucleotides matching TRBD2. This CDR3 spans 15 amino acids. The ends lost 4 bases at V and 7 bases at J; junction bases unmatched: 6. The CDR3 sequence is CASSWTSGRNNEQYF. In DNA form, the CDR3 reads TGTGCCAGCAGTTGGACTAGCGGGAGGAACAATGAGCAGTACTTC.

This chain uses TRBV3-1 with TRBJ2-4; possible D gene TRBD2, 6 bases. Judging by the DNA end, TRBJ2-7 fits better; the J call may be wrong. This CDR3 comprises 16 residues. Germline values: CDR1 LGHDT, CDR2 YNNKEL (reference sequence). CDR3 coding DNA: TGTGCCAGCAGCCAAGGGGGAGCGGGTCCTCCCTACGAGCAGTACTTC. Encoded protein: CASSQGGAGPPYEQYF.

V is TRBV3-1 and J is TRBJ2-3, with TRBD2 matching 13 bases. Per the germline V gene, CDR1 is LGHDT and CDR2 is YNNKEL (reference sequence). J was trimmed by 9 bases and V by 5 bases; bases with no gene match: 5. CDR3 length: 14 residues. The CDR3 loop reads CASSARTSGGTQYF. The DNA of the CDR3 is TGTGCCAGCAGCGCCCGGACTAGCGGGGGAACGCAGTATTTT.

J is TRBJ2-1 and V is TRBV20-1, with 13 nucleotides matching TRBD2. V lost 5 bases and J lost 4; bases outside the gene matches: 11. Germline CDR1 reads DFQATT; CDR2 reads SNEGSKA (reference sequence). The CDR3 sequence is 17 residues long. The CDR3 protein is CSAPRGLAGVLYNEQFF. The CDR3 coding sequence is TGCAGTGCTCCCCGAGGACTAGCGGGGGTCCTATACAATGAGCAGTTCTTC.

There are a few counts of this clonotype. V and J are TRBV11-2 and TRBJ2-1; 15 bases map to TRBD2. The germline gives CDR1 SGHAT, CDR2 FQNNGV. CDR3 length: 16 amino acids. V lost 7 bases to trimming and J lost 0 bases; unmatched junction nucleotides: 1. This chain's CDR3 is CASKGLAGGSYNEQFF. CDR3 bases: TGTGCCAGCAAGGGACTAGCGGGAGGCTCCTACAATGAGCAGTTCTTC.

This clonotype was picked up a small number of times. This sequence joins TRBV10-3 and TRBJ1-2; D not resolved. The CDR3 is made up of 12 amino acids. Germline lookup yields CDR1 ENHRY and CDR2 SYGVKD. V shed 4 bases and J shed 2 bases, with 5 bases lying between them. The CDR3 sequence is CAISGENYGYTF. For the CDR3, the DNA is TGTGCCATCAGTGGTGAAAACTATGGCTACACCTTC.

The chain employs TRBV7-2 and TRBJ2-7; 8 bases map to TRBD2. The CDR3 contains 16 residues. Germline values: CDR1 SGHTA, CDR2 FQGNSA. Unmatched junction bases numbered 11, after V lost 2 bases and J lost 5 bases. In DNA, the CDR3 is TGTGCCAGCAGCTTATTAAGCGGGGGATCCAACAACGAGCAGTACTTC. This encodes CASSLLSGGSNNEQYF.

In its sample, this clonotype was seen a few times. The CDR3 DNA reads TGTGCCAGCAGCTTCATGGTAAAACCACAGGTTGGTTACACCTTC. It is translated as CASSFMVKPQVGYTF. The chain links TRBV7-9 to TRBJ1-2, with D maybe TRBD1 (5 bases). This CDR3 contains 15 residues. V was cut by 3 bases and J by 11 bases, with 22 bases left in between. Germline-derived CDR1 and CDR2 are SEHNR and FQNEAQ (reference sequence).

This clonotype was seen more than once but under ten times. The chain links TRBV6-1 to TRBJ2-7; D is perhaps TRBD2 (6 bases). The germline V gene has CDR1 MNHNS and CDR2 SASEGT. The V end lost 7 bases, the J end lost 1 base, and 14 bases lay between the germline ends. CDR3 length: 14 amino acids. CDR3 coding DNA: TGTGCCAGCAAACGGGGGTTGGGATCCTACGAGCAGTACTTC. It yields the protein CASKRGLGSYEQYF.